What follows are 9 T cell receptor beta chains derived from one specimen sequenced in a study of graft-versus-host responses after intestinal transplantation. Data came from immunoSEQ multiplex PCR; TCRdb stores just in-frame clones and leaves some out. This sample has about 9,700 clones, with 30% to 35% found just once. Sequencing used alloreactive CD4+ T cells from a mixed lymphocyte reaction culture, obtained before transplantation. Documented subset: CFSE-low proliferating T cells sorted from approximately 6-day pre-transplant mixed lymphocyte reaction (GvH or HvG direction). All receptors come from a human patient who was an organ donor for intestinal transplantation.

This rearrangement joins TRBV18 to TRBJ2-3; TRBD1 or TRBD2 may be the D gene (6 bases each). The V gene lost 5 bases and the J gene lost 0 bases, with 21 bases spanning the gap. There are 18 residues in the CDR3. Germline V gene lookup returns CDR1 KGHSH and CDR2 LQKENI. The CDR3 DNA follows: TGTGCCAGCTCAAGAAACCGCCAGGGGACTTCTAGCACAGATACGCAGTATTTT. This translates into CASSRNRQGTSSTDTQYF.

This clone qualifies as medium-sized (0.01 to 0.1%). This rearrangement joins TRBV6-6 to TRBJ2-7; D gene ambiguous. Deletions cut 2 bases from V and 5 bases from J, with 4 bases between. The germline V gene encodes CDR1 MNHNY and CDR2 SVGAGI (reference sequence). The CDR3 is 11 amino acids. The CDR3 DNA sequence: TGTGCCAGCAGTTACAGGGACGAGCAGTACTTC. Its protein is CASSYRDEQYF.

The CDR3 nucleotides are TGTGCCAGCAGCCGACAGGGGGATGGCTACACCTTC. Protein product: CASSRQGDGYTF. This chain uses TRBV6-6 with TRBJ1-2, with 9 bases lining up with TRBD1. Germline values: CDR1 MNHNY, CDR2 SVGAGI (reference sequence). The CDR3 extends over 12 amino acids. V lost 6 bases, J lost 6 bases, and 2 bases stayed unmatched.

This chain connects TRBV7-9 to TRBJ1-2; 9 bases are shared with TRBD1. The length of the CDR3 is 13 residues. Per germline, CDR1 SEHNR and CDR2 FQNEAQ (reference sequence). Trimming at V came to 5 bases and at J to 5 bases, leaving 3 bases not matched to a gene. The CDR3 sequence: CASSPGTGYGYTF. The CDR3 bases are TGTGCCAGCAGCCCTGGGACAGGGTATGGCTACACCTTC.

This clone was recorded a few times. This sequence joins TRBV27 and TRBJ2-2, with unresolved D. V was shortened by 1 base and J by 0 bases, with 15 bases between the two germline ends. The CDR3 consists of 18 residues. Germline loops: CDR1 MNHEY, CDR2 SMNVEV (reference sequence). The DNA for the CDR3 is TGTGCCAGCAGTTTATTTCCCTACTTGGTCGCGAACACCGGGGAGCTGTTTTTT. It is translated as CASSLFPYLVANTGELFF.

The CDR3 here is CASSGHYNEQFF. CDR3 nucleotide sequence: TGTGCCAGCAGCGGACATTACAATGAGCAGTTCTTC. V is TRBV2 and J is TRBJ2-1, with D perhaps matching TRBD1 (5 bases). The germline V gene encodes CDR1 SNHLY and CDR2 FYNNEI. This CDR3 comprises 12 residues. The ends were cut back, 6 bases at V and 4 bases at J, with 7 bases in the middle. Looking up the rest from reference TRBV2 and TRBJ2-1 gives the full variable domain: EPEVTQTPSHQVTQMGQEVILRCVPISNHLYFYWYRQILGQKVEFLVSFYNNEISEKSEIFDDQFSVERPDGSNFTLKIRSTKLEDSAMYFCASSGHYNEQFFGPGTRLTVL.

Here the CDR3 reads CASSLAVGGGEQFF. The CDR3 DNA reads TGTGCCAGCAGCTTGGCCGTCGGGGGGGGTGAGCAGTTCTTC. The V call is TRBV5-4, the J call TRBJ2-1; 8 bases match TRBD2. Losses at the gene ends were 0 bases for V and 9 bases for J; bases not matched to a gene: 5. CDR1 SGHNT and CDR2 YYREEE come from the germline V gene (reference sequence). The CDR3 covers 14 residues.

The chain employs TRBV4-1 and TRBJ2-2, with D unclear. Germline V gene lookup returns CDR1 MGHRA and CDR2 YSYEKL. This CDR3 spans 12 amino acids. Trimming shortened V by 4 bases and J by 8 bases, and 8 bases separated the two germline ends. CDR3: CASSPERGELFF. CDR3 nucleotide sequence: TGCGCCAGCAGCCCAGAGCGAGGGGAGCTGTTTTTT.

The rearrangement links TRBV5-5 to TRBJ1-2, with TRBD1 matching over 7 bases. V gave up 3 bases and J gave up 7 bases; unmatched junction bases: 6. CDR1 and CDR2 from the germline V gene are SGHKS and YYEKEE (reference sequence). The CDR3 extends over 13 amino acids. The CDR3 sequence: CASSSLTGFGYTF. CDR3 bases: TGTGCCAGCAGCTCTCTGACAGGGTTTGGCTACACCTTC.